The present entry profiles one TCR beta chain with its context. Its antigen is as yet unknown. The record originates from a study of CD8+ T cells in alopecia areata. Study summary: Patients received oral tofacitinib, 5 to 10 mg twice daily, for moderate-to-severe alopecia areata. The study, taken as a whole, reports: Administration of tofacitinib significantly diminished scalp clonality and expanded CD8+ clones within the top 100. Scalp samples also yield sequences of resident alphabeta T cells from normal skin.

Extracted RNA was reverse transcribed into cDNA, the sequencing template. Using immunoSEQ multiplex PCR, the repertoire was profiled, and TCRdb retains in-frame clones only, with some absent. The sample records 270,000 or so clones, about three fifths being singletons. The sample's treatment: oral pan-JAK inhibitor, 5-10 mg twice daily. From alopecia areata patients, lesional scalp punch biopsies and peripheral blood were collected. The sequences come from CD4+ T cells sorted from blood, collected at week 24, from a patient treated with tofacitinib. This clonotype originated in a human donor with alopecia areata.

The CDR3 sequence: CASSQDRSDLLTDTQYF. For the CDR3, the DNA is TGCGCCAGCAGCCAAGATCGCTCGGACTTACTGACGGATACGCAGTATTTT. This rearrangement joins TRBV4-3 to TRBJ2-3; TRBD2 is a possible D gene (5 bases). From germline, CDR1 is LGHNA and CDR2 YSLEER. The V and J ends lost 0 bases and 6 bases respectively, with 19 bases between them. The length of the CDR3 is 17 residues.